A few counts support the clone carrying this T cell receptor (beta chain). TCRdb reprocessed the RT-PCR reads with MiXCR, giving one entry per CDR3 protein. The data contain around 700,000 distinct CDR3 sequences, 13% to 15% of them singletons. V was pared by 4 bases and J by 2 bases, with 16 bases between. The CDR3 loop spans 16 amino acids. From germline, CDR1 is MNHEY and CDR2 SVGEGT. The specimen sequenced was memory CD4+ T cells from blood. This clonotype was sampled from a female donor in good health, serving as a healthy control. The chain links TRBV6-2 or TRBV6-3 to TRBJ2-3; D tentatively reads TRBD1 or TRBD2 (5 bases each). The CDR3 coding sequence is TGTGCCAGCAGTTTTCCCCCGGGACGGATCACAGATACGCAGTATTTT. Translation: CASSFPPGRITDTQYF.